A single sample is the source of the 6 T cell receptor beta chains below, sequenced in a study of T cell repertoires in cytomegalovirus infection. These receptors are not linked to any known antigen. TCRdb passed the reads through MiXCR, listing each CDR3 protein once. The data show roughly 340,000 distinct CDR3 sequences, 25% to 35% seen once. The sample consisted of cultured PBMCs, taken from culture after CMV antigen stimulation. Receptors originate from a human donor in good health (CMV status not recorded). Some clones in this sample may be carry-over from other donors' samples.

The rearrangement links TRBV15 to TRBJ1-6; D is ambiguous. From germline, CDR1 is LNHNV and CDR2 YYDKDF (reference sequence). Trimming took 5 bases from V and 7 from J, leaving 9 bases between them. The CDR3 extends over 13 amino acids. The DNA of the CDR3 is TGTGCCACCAGCCCTCTTAGCAATTCACCCCTCCACTTT. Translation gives CATSPLSNSPLHF.

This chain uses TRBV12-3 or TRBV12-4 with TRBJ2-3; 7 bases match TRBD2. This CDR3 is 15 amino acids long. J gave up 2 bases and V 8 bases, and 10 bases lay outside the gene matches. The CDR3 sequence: CASALGLKTTDTQYF. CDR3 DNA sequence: TGTGCCAGCGCCTTGGGACTAAAAACCACAGATACGCAGTATTTT.

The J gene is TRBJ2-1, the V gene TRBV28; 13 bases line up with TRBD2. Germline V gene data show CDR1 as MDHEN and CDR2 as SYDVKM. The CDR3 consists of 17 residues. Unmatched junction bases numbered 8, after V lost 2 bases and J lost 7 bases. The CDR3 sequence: CASSLGLAGESWNEQFF. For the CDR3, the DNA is TGTGCCAGCAGTTTAGGACTAGCGGGAGAGTCGTGGAATGAGCAGTTCTTC.

The CDR3 region is CAISLAGGETQYF. The CDR3 DNA reads TGTGCCATCAGCCTAGCGGGAGGTGAGACCCAGTACTTC. This sequence joins TRBV10-3 and TRBJ2-5; 11 bases align to TRBD2. Trimming at V came to 6 bases and at J to 5 bases, leaving 2 bases not matched to a gene. CDR1 and CDR2 (germline): ENHRY, SYGVKD. This CDR3 has 13 residues.

Here the CDR3 reads CAISESQGYGYTF. In nucleotides, the CDR3 is TGTGCCATCAGTGAGTCACAGGGTTATGGCTACACCTTC. The chain employs TRBV10-3 and TRBJ1-2; perhaps TRBD1 as D (6 bases). The V end lost 0 bases, the J end lost 5 bases, and 7 bases lay between the germline ends. The CDR3 covers 13 residues. CDR1 ENHRY and CDR2 SYGVKD come from the germline V gene.

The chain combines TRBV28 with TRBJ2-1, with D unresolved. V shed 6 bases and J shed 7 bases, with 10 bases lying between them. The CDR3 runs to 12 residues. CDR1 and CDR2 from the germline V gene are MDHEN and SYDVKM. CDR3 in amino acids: CASRLARNEQFF. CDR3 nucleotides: TGTGCCAGCAGGCTCGCTAGAAATGAGCAGTTCTTC.